Presented here are 23 T cell receptor beta chains from one specimen sequenced in a study of blood T cells in healthy people across ages. Using a J-beta primer mix together with a sample-barcoded 5' primer, a second PCR was run for roughly 7 to 12 cycles. TCRdb itself ran the 5' RACE reads through MiXCR, one entry per CDR3 protein. The sample yields under 2,000,000 distinct CDR3 sequences, around 50% seen once. Material: blood. The receptor set was obtained from a woman between 40 and 55 years old in good health.

The chain uses TRBV5-4 and TRBJ1-2, with D possibly being TRBD1 (5 bases). Trimming pared 3 bases from V and 11 bases from J, leaving 20 bases between. From germline, CDR1 is SGHNT and CDR2 YYREEE (reference sequence). The CDR3 length is 14 residues. The CDR3 is CASSSTGVGAGYTF. The CDR3 DNA is TGTGCCAGCAGCTCTACGGGGGTCGGAGCTGGTTACACCTTC. The full variable domain, its missing parts supplied by reference TRBV5-4 and TRBJ1-2, is ETGVTQSPTHLIKTRGQQVTLRCSSQSGHNTVSWYQQALGQGPQFIFQYYREEENGRGNFPPRFSGLQFPNYSSELNVNALELDDSALYLCASSSTGVGAGYTFGSGTRLTVV.

This clonotype was seen many times. The chain employs TRBV12-3 or TRBV12-4 and TRBJ2-1; D is undetermined. The V gene lost 5 bases and the J gene lost 6 bases, with 17 bases spanning the gap. The CDR3 runs to 15 residues. As DNA, the CDR3 is TGTGCCAGCAGTCCAAACAGAGCACAACTCAATGAGCAGTTCTTC. Amino acids: CASSPNRAQLNEQFF.

The V and J genes are TRBV12-3 or TRBV12-4 and TRBJ2-5, with TRBD1 matching over 8 bases. J lost 4 bases, V lost 7 bases, and 14 bases had no gene match. The CDR3 consists of 16 residues. DNA of the CDR3: TGTGCCAGCAACCAACTCCAGGGGGCGCTCGGAGAGACCCAGTACTTC. Residues: CASNQLQGALGETQYF.

This clonotype has only a few counts. The junction departs from the called germline gene at one end, perhaps through a read error. V usage is TRBV4-2 and J usage is TRBJ2-1; D unclear. Germline loops: CDR1 LGHNA, CDR2 YNFKEQ. The CDR3 length is 15 residues. CDR3 bases: TGTGCCAGTAGCCAAGATGGTTCCGGCCTGGGTGAGCAGTTCTTC. Translation: CASSQDGSGLGEQFF.

This clonotype was detected only a few times. The chain carries TRBV5-6 and TRBJ2-3; 15 bases align to TRBD2. Germline V CDR1 and CDR2: SGHDT, YYEEEE. J gave up 4 bases and V 4 bases, and 4 bases lay outside the gene matches. The CDR3 consists of 16 residues. Here the CDR3 reads CASSVRTSGGADTQYF. The CDR3 region has the DNA TGTGCCAGCAGCGTTCGGACTAGCGGGGGGGCAGATACGCAGTATTTT.

The chain couples TRBV2 to TRBJ2-5, with unresolved D. This CDR3 contains 12 residues. CDR1 and CDR2 from the germline V gene are SNHLY and FYNNEI. The ends were cut back, 2 bases at V and 5 bases at J, with 6 bases in the middle. CDR3 protein: CASSELEETQYF. CDR3 DNA: TGTGCCAGCAGTGAACTCGAGGAGACCCAGTACTTC. Variable domain in full (rest from reference TRBV2 and TRBJ2-5): EPEVTQTPSHQVTQMGQEVILRCVPISNHLYFYWYRQILGQKVEFLVSFYNNEISEKSEIFDDQFSVERPDGSNFTLKIRSTKLEDSAMYFCASSELEETQYFGPGTRLLVL.

Only one count was recorded for this clonotype. The chain couples TRBV3-1 to TRBJ2-7, with 8 positions matching TRBD1. The J call may be in error: the DNA end matches TRBJ2-5 better. CDR3 length equals 15 residues. The germline CDR1 and CDR2 sequences are LGHDT and YNNKEL (reference sequence). CDR3 DNA: TGTGCCAGCAGCCGACAGACAGGGGCGGGGGAGACCCAGTACTTC. This translates into CASSRQTGAGETQYF.

The chain recombines TRBV14 with TRBJ2-5, with D tentatively TRBD1 (5 bases). Trimming pared 4 bases from V and 3 bases from J, leaving 18 bases between. In germline, CDR1 is SGHDN, CDR2 FVKESK. This CDR3 spans 16 amino acids. In DNA, the CDR3 is TGTGCCAGCAGCCTTCAGGGTCCCGGTGGGAAAGAGACCCAGTACTTC. It is translated as CASSLQGPGGKETQYF.

This chain joins TRBV10-3 and TRBJ2-1; D unresolved. This CDR3 is built from 15 residues. The germline V gene has CDR1 ENHRY and CDR2 SYGVKD. V was cut by 4 bases and J by 2 bases, with 12 bases left in between. DNA of the CDR3: TGTGCCATCAGTGTTCTGGACCTAACCTACAATGAGCAGTTCTTC. It is translated as CAISVLDLTYNEQFF.

This clonotype has only a few counts. The chain couples TRBV24-1 to TRBJ2-1; perhaps TRBD1 as D (6 bases). This CDR3 has 13 amino acids. Trimming cost V 3 bases and J 12 bases, with 14 bases left between them. From germline, CDR1 is KGHDR and CDR2 SFDVKD. DNA of the CDR3: TGTGCCACCAGTGATGCAAACCGGGACACGCAGTTCTTC. It codes for CATSDANRDTQFF.

This clonotype was counted a few times. The chain couples TRBV2 to TRBJ2-1; TRBD1 matches 8 bases. Per the germline V gene, CDR1 is SNHLY and CDR2 is FYNNEI. CDR3 length: 15 amino acids. Losses at the gene ends were 4 bases for V and 7 bases for J; bases not matched to a gene: 9. The DNA of the CDR3 is TGTGCCAGCAGTGGGGGACAGGTCAAAGGAAATGAGCAGTTCTTC. It is translated as CASSGGQVKGNEQFF.

This CDR3 is CASSRLQGTEAFF. CDR3 bases: TGTGCCAGCAGCCGCCTCCAGGGCACTGAAGCTTTCTTT. The V call is TRBV12-3 or TRBV12-4, the J call TRBJ1-1; D perhaps matches TRBD1 (5 bases). The CDR3 is 13 residues long. V was cut by 6 bases and J by 4 bases, with 12 bases left in between.

This chain joins TRBV11-3 and TRBJ2-7; 8 nucleotides agree with TRBD2. The CDR3 runs 15 residues. Germline assignment: CDR1 SGHNT and CDR2 YENEEA. The trim removed 7 bases at V and 0 bases at J, leaving 8 bases unmatched. CDR3 in amino acids: CASTIGRAISYEQYF. CDR3 DNA sequence: TGTGCCAGCACCATCGGGAGGGCCATCTCCTACGAGCAGTACTTC.

V is TRBV5-6 and J is TRBJ2-7; possibly TRBD1 or TRBD2 for D (5 bases each). The DNA end favors TRBJ2-5, so the J call may be wrong. CDR3 length: 15 residues. The germline V gene encodes CDR1 SGHDT and CDR2 YYEEEE. The CDR3 loop reads CASSFSGTMFETQYF. For the CDR3, the DNA is TGTGCCAGCAGCTTTTCCGGGACGATGTTTGAGACCCAGTACTTC.

This rearrangement joins TRBV9 to TRBJ2-3; the D gene is possibly TRBD1 (6 bases). CDR1 SGDLS and CDR2 YYNGEE come from the germline V gene. V lost 0 bases to trimming and J lost 0 bases, with 8 bases between them. This CDR3 region has 15 residues. The CDR3 region is CASSVGQGSTDTQYF. The DNA for the CDR3 is TGTGCCAGCAGCGTAGGGCAGGGGAGCACAGATACGCAGTATTTT.

This clonotype was seen more than once but under ten times. The V call is TRBV7-2, the J call TRBJ1-5; tentative D call: TRBD1 (6 bases). V was pared by 2 bases and J by 3 bases, with 14 bases between. This CDR3 comprises 16 residues. The germline gives CDR1 SGHTA, CDR2 FQGNSA. DNA for the CDR3: TGTGCCAGCAGCTTACACGGGACACTTACCAATCAGCCCCAGCATTTT. Its translation is CASSLHGTLTNQPQHF.

The chain couples TRBV15 to TRBJ2-3; possible D gene TRBD2, 5 bases. V was clipped by 0 bases and J by 0 bases, with 7 bases between them. The V gene's germline CDR1 is LNHNV and CDR2 YYDKDF (reference sequence). The CDR3 is 15 amino acids. The CDR3 sequence: CATSRDTGSTDTQYF. The CDR3 DNA is TGTGCCACCAGCAGAGATACGGGGAGCACAGATACGCAGTATTTT.

The J gene is TRBJ2-5, the V gene TRBV7-9; 9 nucleotides match TRBD2. With V trimmed by 4 bases and J by 7 bases, 13 bases remained unmatched. The CDR3 has 16 amino acids. Germline V gene data show CDR1 as SEHNR and CDR2 as FQNEAQ (reference sequence). Here the CDR3 DNA reads TGTGCCAGCAGCTCCCCTAGGCTAGCGGGGAGGTGGACCCAGTACTTC. This sequence encodes CASSSPRLAGRWTQYF.

The V gene is TRBV18, the J gene TRBJ1-2; TRBD1 aligns across 8 bases. The J segment lost 7 bases and the V segment lost 3 bases, leaving 10 bases of the junction unmatched. The CDR3 contains 15 residues. The germline gives CDR1 KGHSH, CDR2 LQKENI. This CDR3 is CASSPKDRALSGYTF. CDR3 sequence (DNA): TGTGCCAGCTCACCGAAGGACAGGGCTCTCTCTGGCTACACCTTC.

This clonotype was found many times. This rearrangement joins TRBV11-2 to TRBJ2-1; 12 nucleotides match TRBD2. Germline loops: CDR1 SGHAT, CDR2 FQNNGV. V lost 3 bases, J lost 7 bases, and 4 bases stayed unmatched. This CDR3 comprises 15 residues. In nucleotides, the CDR3 is TGTGCCAGCAGCTTCCTAGCGGGGGGGCTTAATGAGCAGTTCTTC. Translating gives CASSFLAGGLNEQFF.

This clonotype was picked up a small number of times. The chain has TRBV24-1 and TRBJ2-3; TRBD2 matches 8 bases. Germline lookup yields CDR1 KGHDR and CDR2 SFDVKD. Unmatched junction bases numbered 5, after V lost 6 bases and J lost 4 bases. The CDR3 length is 14 residues. The CDR3 nucleotides read TGTGCCACCAGTATTGCGGGGGGATCAGATACGCAGTATTTT. Encoded protein: CATSIAGGSDTQYF.

This clonotype has just a few counts. J is TRBJ2-3 and V is TRBV18; 7 bases align to TRBD1. J gave up 5 bases and V 6 bases, and 8 bases lay outside the gene matches. The germline gives CDR1 KGHSH, CDR2 LQKENI. The CDR3 totals 14 residues. CDR3 protein: CASSQRGPGDTQYF. In DNA form, the CDR3 reads TGTGCCAGCTCCCAAAGGGGGCCAGGAGATACGCAGTATTTT.

The gene calls are TRBV4-3 and TRBJ2-4; 7 nucleotides line up with TRBD1. J was trimmed by 6 bases and V by 0 bases; bases with no gene match: 5. CDR3 length equals 15 residues. The germline V gene has CDR1 LGHNA and CDR2 YSLEER. The CDR3 sequence is CASSQDPGGINIQYF. The DNA of the CDR3 is TGCGCCAGCAGCCAAGACCCAGGGGGAATAAACATTCAGTACTTC.